This TCR beta chain was captured in a study of blood T cell repertoires in COVID-19. The overall study: T cells, B-cell-depleted T cells, or PBMCs provided the cDNA or gDNA that served as material.

Per the study methods: Amplification from reference gene primers served as the basis for estimated nucleated cell counts. Generated by immunoSEQ multiplex PCR, the TCRdb table keeps only in-frame clones and is missing some. V and J calls and clone size are as listed in that table; D and trimming were resolved from the DNA. Here the sample spans about 180,000 clones, roughly nine tenths being singletons. The CDR3 has 13 amino acids. Germline V lookup: CDR1 MDHEN, CDR2 SYDVKM. The V and J ends lost 5 bases and 7 bases respectively, with 9 bases between them. The TCR was taken from a man aged 65-85 years with active or convalescent COVID-19. Sequencing was carried out using peripheral blood. J is TRBJ1-6 and V is TRBV28; D unresolved. The CDR3 DNA follows: TGTGCCAGCAGTCCTCTAGCCAATTCACCCCTCCACTTT. It specifies CASSPLANSPLHF.